Below are 26 T cell receptor beta chains sequenced from a single sample in a study of shared clonotypes between healthy human individuals. TCRdb's table, derived via immunoSEQ multiplex PCR, lists solely in-frame clones and lacks some. The profile shows about 980,000 clones, approximately 80% of them singletons. The specimen was memory CD4+ T cells sorted from blood. Subset noted: CD45RA-negative fraction. These receptors all come from a man aged 18 to 30 in good health.

The rearrangement links TRBV11-2 to TRBJ1-6; 11 bases are a match to TRBD1. Per germline, CDR1 SGHAT and CDR2 FQNNGV. The CDR3 has 14 residues. The trim removed 5 bases at V and 10 bases at J, leaving 4 bases unmatched. The CDR3 reads CASSPDRGLSPLHF. The CDR3 bases are TGTGCCAGCAGCCCGGACAGGGGGCTATCACCCCTCCACTTT.

The gene calls are TRBV7-2 and TRBJ2-1; D gene uncertain. Germline values: CDR1 SGHTA, CDR2 FQGNSA. There are 14 residues in the CDR3. Trimming shortened V by 4 bases and J by 6 bases, and 13 bases separated the two germline ends. The CDR3 DNA reads as TGTGCCAGCAGCTCTCCGACCATGCCCAATGAGCAGTTCTTC. Amino acids: CASSSPTMPNEQFF.

This chain links TRBV19 with TRBJ2-3; D tentatively reads TRBD1 or TRBD2 (5 bases each). Germline V gene sequence: CDR1 LNHDA, CDR2 SQIVND (reference sequence). V lost 5 bases and J lost 1, with 13 bases in between. There are 15 residues in the CDR3. For the CDR3, the DNA is TGTGCCAGTAGTGCAACTAGGGGAGGCACAGATACGCAGTATTTT. Its translation is CASSATRGGTDTQYF.

The chain couples TRBV5-4 to TRBJ1-2; D is unclear. V gave up 1 base and J gave up 7 bases, with 5 bases separating them. Germline CDR1 is SGHNT and CDR2 is YYREEE (reference sequence). The CDR3 is made up of 11 amino acids. CDR3: CASSLSSGYTF. The CDR3 DNA is TGTGCCAGCAGCTTGTCTAGTGGCTACACCTTC.

V usage is TRBV14 and J usage is TRBJ2-7; 8 bases map to TRBD1. This CDR3 has 15 residues. CDR1 is SGHDN, CDR2 FVKESK, per germline. With 3 bases clipped from V and 0 bases from J, the junction kept 4 bases outside the gene matches. The CDR3: CASSHRGTGSYEQYF. Here the CDR3 DNA reads TGTGCCAGCAGCCATAGAGGGACAGGCTCCTACGAGCAGTACTTC. The whole variable domain, remainder taken from reference TRBV14 and TRBJ2-7, is EAGVTQFPSHSVIEKGQTVTLRCDPISGHDNLYWYRRVMGKEIKFLLHFVKESKQDESGMPNNRFLAERTGGTYSTLKVQPAELEDSGVYFCASSHRGTGSYEQYFGPGTRLTVT.

This chain links TRBV7-2 with TRBJ2-3; D call uncertain. The ends were cut back, 5 bases at V and 6 bases at J, with 9 bases in the middle. The CDR3 extends over 12 amino acids. Germline lookup yields CDR1 SGHTA and CDR2 FQGNSA. The CDR3 nucleotides read TGTGCCAGCAGCGGCCTTGCGGATACGCAGTATTTT. Protein: CASSGLADTQYF. The whole variable domain, remainder taken from reference TRBV7-2 and TRBJ2-3, is GAGVSQSPSNKVTEKGKDVELRCDPISGHTALYWYRQSLGQGLEFLIYFQGNSAPDKSGLPSDRFSAERTGGSVSTLTIQRTQQEDSAVYLCASSGLADTQYFGPGTRLTVL.

CDR3 sequence (DNA): TGTGCCAGTTGGTCCCGGGACAGGGGTACGGGCTACACCTTC. Its protein is CASWSRDRGTGYTF. This sequence joins TRBV6-1 and TRBJ1-2; 10 positions match TRBD1. Germline V gives CDR1 MNHNS, CDR2 SASEGT. The length of the CDR3 is 14 residues. The junction had 12 bases not matched to a gene; V was cut back by 9 bases and J by 8 bases.

This clone was counted a few times. The J gene is TRBJ1-3, the V gene TRBV6-6; D unresolved. The CDR3 length is 13 residues. Germline V gives CDR1 MNHNY, CDR2 SVGAGI (reference sequence). The ends were cut back, 5 bases at V and 4 bases at J, with 9 bases in the middle. CDR3 residues: CASSQYTGNTIYF. CDR3 sequence (DNA): TGTGCCAGCAGTCAGTACACGGGAAACACCATATATTTT.

This clone was recorded only once. Sequence at one end of the junction differs from germline and may be a read error. The V call is TRBV14, the J call TRBJ2-5, with TRBD2 identical over 7 bases. Germline lookup yields CDR1 SGHDN and CDR2 FVKESK. The CDR3 spans 15 residues. The CDR3 region is CASSLLGGSQESQYF. For the CDR3, the DNA is TGTGCCAGCAGTCTTTTGGGAGGGTCCCAAGAGAGCCAGTACTTC.

V and J are TRBV19 and TRBJ2-1; either TRBD1 or TRBD2 may supply D (6 bases each). The V gene's germline CDR1 is LNHDA and CDR2 SQIVND (reference sequence). This CDR3 comprises 14 residues. The ends were cut back, 5 bases at V and 8 bases at J, with 16 bases in the middle. This chain's CDR3 is CASSLGGGRDEQFF. The CDR3 nucleotides read TGTGCCAGTAGTTTAGGGGGAGGCCGGGATGAGCAGTTCTTC.

Ten or more counts support this clone. The sample has other DNA sequences that encode this CDR3 too. The CDR3 reads CASRQGLTEAFF. The CDR3 DNA reads as TGTGCCAGCAGACAGGGGTTGACTGAAGCTTTCTTT. The chain couples TRBV25-1 to TRBJ1-1; 7 nucleotides agree with TRBD1. The V and J ends lost 6 bases and 5 bases, in that order; junction bases with no gene match: 3. The CDR3 covers 12 residues. The germline CDR1 and CDR2 sequences are MGHDK and SYGVNS. The whole variable domain, filled in from reference TRBV25-1 and TRBJ1-1, reads EADIYQTPRYLVIGTGKKITLECSQTMGHDKMYWYQQDPGMELHLIHYSYGVNSTEKGDLSSESTVSRIRTEHFPLTLESARPSHTSQYLCASRQGLTEAFFGQGTRLTVV.

This chain uses TRBV5-4 with TRBJ1-6, with TRBD1 as a possible D gene (5 bases). Deletions cut 0 bases from V and 5 bases from J, with 15 bases between. Germline V lookup: CDR1 SGHNT, CDR2 YYREEE (reference sequence). CDR3 size: 17 residues. Written as DNA, the CDR3 is TGTGCCAGCAGCTTGGGTGGCAGGGTATCGGATAATTCACCCCTCCACTTT. It is translated as CASSLGGRVSDNSPLHF.

The chain is built from TRBV7-9 and TRBJ2-2; unclear D gene. CDR1 is SEHNR, CDR2 FQNEAQ, per germline (reference sequence). This CDR3 contains 15 residues. Between the trimmed V and J ends, which lost 6 bases and 5 bases, there was a span of 16 bases. The CDR3 spells CASSFRWPVTGELFF. The CDR3 nucleotides read TGTGCCAGCAGTTTCCGTTGGCCTGTTACCGGGGAGCTGTTTTTT.

The chain has TRBV28 and TRBJ1-5; weak D call: TRBD1 (5 bases). Trimming removed 7 bases at V and 4 bases at J, with 11 bases between. The germline V gene encodes CDR1 MDHEN and CDR2 SYDVKM. CDR3 length: 13 residues. The CDR3 is CASTGTLNQPQHF. The CDR3 DNA follows: TGTGCCAGCACCGGGACGCTGAATCAGCCCCAGCATTTT.

The V and J genes are TRBV6-4 and TRBJ2-3, with D possibly being TRBD2 (5 bases). Germline V CDR1 and CDR2: MRHNA, SNTAGT. This CDR3 comprises 15 residues. The ends were cut back, 6 bases at V and 3 bases at J, with 16 bases in the middle. CDR3 loop: CASRTGKLGTDTQYF. CDR3 coding DNA: TGTGCCAGCAGAACCGGGAAACTAGGTACAGATACGCAGTATTTT.

This chain joins TRBV6-1 and TRBJ2-1; possibly TRBD1 for D (5 bases). The CDR3 has 14 amino acids. V was shortened by 0 bases and J by 5 bases, with 8 bases between the two germline ends. Looked up from germline, CDR1 is MNHNS and CDR2 is SASEGT. This chain's CDR3 is CASSEALGHNEQFF. The CDR3 bases are TGTGCCAGCAGTGAAGCGTTGGGGCACAATGAGCAGTTCTTC.

V gene TRBV11-2 combines with J gene TRBJ2-7; D is undetermined. CDR1 SGHAT and CDR2 FQNNGV come from the germline V gene. CDR3 length: 14 amino acids. The V end was cut by 3 bases, the J end by 0 bases, with 9 bases between. The CDR3 nucleotides read TGTGCCAGCAGCTTGAGCACGAACTCCTACGAGCAGTACTTC. It encodes CASSLSTNSYEQYF. The full variable domain, its missing parts supplied by reference TRBV11-2 and TRBJ2-7, is EAGVAQSPRYKIIEKRQSVAFWCNPISGHATLYWYQQILGQGPKLLIQFQNNGVVDDSQLPKDRFSAERLKGVDSTLKIQPAKLEDSAVYLCASSLSTNSYEQYFGPGTRLTVT.

V usage is TRBV7-9 and J usage is TRBJ2-6, with D possibly TRBD2 on 5 matching bases. CDR3 length equals 19 residues. Germline CDR1 is SEHNR and CDR2 is FQNEAQ (reference sequence). V shed 5 bases and J shed 0 bases, with 20 bases lying between them. This CDR3 is CASSRTMMLGGSGANVLTF. In nucleotides, the CDR3 is TGTGCCAGCAGCCGCACAATGATGCTAGGAGGCTCTGGGGCCAACGTCCTGACTTTC.

The rearrangement joins TRBV5-4 to TRBJ1-6; D is ambiguous. Germline lookup yields CDR1 SGHNT and CDR2 YYREEE (reference sequence). The CDR3 consists of 16 residues. V lost 2 bases and J lost 9, with 18 bases in between. CDR3 bases: TGTGCCAGCAGCTTAAAAGAGGACGGGCCTTCTTCACCCCTCCACTTT. Its protein is CASSLKEDGPSSPLHF.

The chain carries TRBV27 and TRBJ2-5; weak D call: TRBD1 (6 bases). The CDR3 sequence is 13 residues long. V was pared by 7 bases and J by 0 bases, with 9 bases between. Germline lookup yields CDR1 MNHEY and CDR2 SMNVEV (reference sequence). The CDR3 coding sequence is TGTGCCAGCAAGGACAGCTACCAAGAGACCCAGTACTTC. Its translation is CASKDSYQETQYF.

V is TRBV5-1 and J is TRBJ1-4, with 7 nucleotides matching TRBD1. V was clipped by 4 bases and J by 8 bases; unmatched bases: 8. The length of the CDR3 is 14 residues. Germline CDR1 is SGHRS and CDR2 is YFSETQ. The CDR3 DNA follows: TGCGCCAGCAGCCGTACAGGGGTTGAGGAAAAACTGTTTTTT. Its translation is CASSRTGVEEKLFF.

A word on this clone: The same CDR3 also results from other DNA sequences found in this sample. V usage is TRBV5-1 and J usage is TRBJ1-1; 7 bases align to TRBD1. In germline, CDR1 is SGHRS, CDR2 YFSETQ. This CDR3 has 15 residues. The V segment lost 0 bases and the J segment 1 base; nucleotides outside the gene matches: 3. Here the CDR3 reads CASSLEGGRNTEAFF. The CDR3 DNA follows: TGCGCCAGCAGCTTGGAAGGGGGCCGGAACACTGAAGCTTTCTTT.

The J gene is TRBJ1-3, the V gene TRBV6-1; D is unclear. The CDR3 runs 15 residues. Germline V gene lookup returns CDR1 MNHNS and CDR2 SASEGT. The germline V and J ends were trimmed by 2 bases and 1 base, with 9 bases remaining between them. The CDR3 DNA reads TGTGCCAGCAGTGAACAGACACAATCTGGAAACACCATATATTTT. Its protein product is CASSEQTQSGNTIYF.

The rearrangement joins TRBV6-5 to TRBJ2-3, with D perhaps TRBD2 (6 bases). The CDR3 is 15 residues long. Germline CDR1 MNHEY, CDR2 SVGAGI. V was pared by 4 bases and J by 1 base, with 12 bases between. The CDR3 reads CASSFRRAGTDTQYF. CDR3 nucleotide sequence: TGTGCCAGCAGTTTCCGGAGGGCCGGCACAGATACGCAGTATTTT.

This clone was observed once. The V gene is TRBV5-1, the J gene TRBJ2-2; 7 nucleotides match TRBD1. Germline CDR1 and CDR2: SGHRS and YFSETQ. Trimming at V came to 4 bases and at J to 0 bases, leaving 3 bases not matched to a gene. This CDR3 is built from 15 residues. This chain's CDR3 is CASSIGGSNTGELFF. The CDR3 region has the DNA TGCGCCAGCAGCATAGGGGGCTCGAACACCGGGGAGCTGTTTTTT. The complete variable domain, with remaining parts taken from reference TRBV5-1 and TRBJ2-2, reads KAGVTQTPRYLIKTRGQQVTLSCSPISGHRSVSWYQQTPGQGLQFLFEYFSETQRNKGNFPGRFSGRQFSNSRSEMNVSTLELGDSALYLCASSIGGSNTGELFFGEGSRLTVL.

The chain employs TRBV5-6 and TRBJ2-3, with D perhaps matching TRBD2 (5 bases). Between the trimmed V and J ends, which lost 4 bases and 3 bases, there was a span of 18 bases. This CDR3 region has 16 residues. From germline, CDR1 is SGHDT and CDR2 YYEEEE. CDR3 protein: CASSSFSTPGTDTQYF. The CDR3 nucleotides read TGTGCCAGCAGCAGCTTCTCCACTCCGGGGACAGATACGCAGTATTTT.